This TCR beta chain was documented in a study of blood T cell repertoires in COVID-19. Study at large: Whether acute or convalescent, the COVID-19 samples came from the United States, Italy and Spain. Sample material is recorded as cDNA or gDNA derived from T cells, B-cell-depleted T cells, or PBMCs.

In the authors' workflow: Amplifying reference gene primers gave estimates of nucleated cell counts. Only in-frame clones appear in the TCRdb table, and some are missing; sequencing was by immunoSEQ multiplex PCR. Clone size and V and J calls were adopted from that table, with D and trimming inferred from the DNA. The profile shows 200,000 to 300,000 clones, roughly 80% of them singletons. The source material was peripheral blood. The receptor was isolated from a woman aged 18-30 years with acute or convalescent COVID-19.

CDR3 bases: TGTGCCAGCAGTTTTCCTAGCGTAGAGGAAAACATTCAGTACTTC. Amino acid sequence: CASSFPSVEENIQYF. This chain connects TRBV28 to TRBJ2-4; TRBD2 might be the D (6 bases). Trimming removed 3 bases from V and 5 bases from J, with 14 bases in between. The CDR3 contains 15 residues. Germline-derived CDR1 and CDR2 are MDHEN and SYDVKM.